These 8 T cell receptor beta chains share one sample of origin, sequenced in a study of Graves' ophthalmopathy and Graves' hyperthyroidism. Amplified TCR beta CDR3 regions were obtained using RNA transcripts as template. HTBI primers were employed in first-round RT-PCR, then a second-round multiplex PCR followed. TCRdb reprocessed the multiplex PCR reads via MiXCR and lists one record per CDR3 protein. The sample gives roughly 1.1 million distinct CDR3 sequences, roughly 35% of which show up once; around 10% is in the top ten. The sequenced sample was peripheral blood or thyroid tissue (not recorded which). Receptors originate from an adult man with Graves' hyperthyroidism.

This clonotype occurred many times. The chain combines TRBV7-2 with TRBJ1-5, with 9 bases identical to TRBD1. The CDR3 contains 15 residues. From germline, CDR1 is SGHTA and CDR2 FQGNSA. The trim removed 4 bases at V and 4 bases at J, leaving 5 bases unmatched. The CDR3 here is CASSWTGTGNQPQHF. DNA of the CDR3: TGTGCCAGCAGCTGGACCGGGACAGGGAATCAGCCCCAGCATTTT.

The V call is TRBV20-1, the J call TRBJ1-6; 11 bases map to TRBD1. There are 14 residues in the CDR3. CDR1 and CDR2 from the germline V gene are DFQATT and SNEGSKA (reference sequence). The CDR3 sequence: CISPGQGGNSPLHF. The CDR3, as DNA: TGCATAAGCCCGGGACAGGGGGGGAATTCACCCCTCCACTTT.

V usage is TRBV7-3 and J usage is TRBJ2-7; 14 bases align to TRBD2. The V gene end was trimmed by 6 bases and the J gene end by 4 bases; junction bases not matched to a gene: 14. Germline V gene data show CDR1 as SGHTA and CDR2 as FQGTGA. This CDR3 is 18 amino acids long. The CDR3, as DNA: TGTGCCAGCAGTCTTGGTACCGGGACTAGCGGGAGCCCGTACGAGCAGTACTTC. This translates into CASSLGTGTSGSPYEQYF.

The CDR3 DNA follows: TGTGCCAGCGAGGGACAGGAGAAGGAAACTGAAGCTTTCTTT. This encodes CASEGQEKETEAFF. The chain employs TRBV7-2 and TRBJ1-1, with 8 bases lining up with TRBD1. Trimming at V came to 8 bases and at J to 5 bases, leaving 10 bases not matched to a gene. This CDR3 contains 14 residues. Germline loops: CDR1 SGHTA, CDR2 FQGNSA.

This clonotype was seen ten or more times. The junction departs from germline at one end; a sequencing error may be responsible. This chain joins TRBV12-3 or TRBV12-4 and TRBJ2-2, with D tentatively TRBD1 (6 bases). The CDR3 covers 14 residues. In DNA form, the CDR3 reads TGTGCCAGCAGCTTAGAAGGGGGCACCGGGGAGCTGTTTTTT. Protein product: CASSLEGGTGELFF.

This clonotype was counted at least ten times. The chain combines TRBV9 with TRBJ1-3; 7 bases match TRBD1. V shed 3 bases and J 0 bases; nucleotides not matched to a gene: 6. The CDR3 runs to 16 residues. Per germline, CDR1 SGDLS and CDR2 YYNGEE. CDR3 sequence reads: CASSGTTGSSGNTIYF. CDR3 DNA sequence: TGTGCCAGCAGCGGGACGACAGGGAGCTCTGGAAACACCATATATTTT.

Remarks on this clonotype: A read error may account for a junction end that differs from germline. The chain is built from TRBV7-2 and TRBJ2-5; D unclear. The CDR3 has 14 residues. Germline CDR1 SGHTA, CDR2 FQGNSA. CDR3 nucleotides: TGTGCCAACAGCTCTCTTACCGCAAGGGAGACCCAGTACTTC. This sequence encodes CANSSLTARETQYF.

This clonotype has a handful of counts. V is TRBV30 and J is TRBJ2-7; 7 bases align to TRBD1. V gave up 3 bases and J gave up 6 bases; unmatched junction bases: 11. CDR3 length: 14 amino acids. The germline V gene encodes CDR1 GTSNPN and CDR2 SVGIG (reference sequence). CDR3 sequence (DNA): TGTGCCTGGAGAAGACAGGGCCGCCGGGGCGAGCAGTACTTC. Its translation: CAWRRQGRRGEQYF.